This TCR beta chain came from a study of blood T cell repertoires in COVID-19. Turning to the study itself: COVID-19 samples, acute and convalescent, were from the United States, Italy and Spain. Sources were T cells, B-cell-depleted T cells, or PBMCs; the material itself was cDNA or gDNA.

Trimming removed 6 bases from V and 10 bases from J; junction bases left unmatched: 8. CDR3 length equals 14 residues. Germline values: CDR1 SNHLY, CDR2 FYNNEI. Authors' analysis steps: From reference gene primer amplification, estimates of nucleated cell counts were derived. TCRdb keeps only in-frame clones here, not all; method: immunoSEQ multiplex PCR. From that table come the V and J calls and clone size; the DNA was used to work out D and trimming. The sample has roughly 200,000 clones; around 84% are singletons. This clone was detected only a few times. What was sequenced was peripheral blood. The TCR was taken from a woman aged 80 or over with acute or convalescent COVID-19. The chain employs TRBV2 and TRBJ1-4, with 10 bases fitting TRBD1. The CDR3 sequence is CASRDGQGGRKLFF. The CDR3 DNA follows: TGTGCCAGCAGAGATGGACAGGGGGGAAGAAAACTGTTTTTT.